This T cell receptor beta chain was observed in a study of beta chain features in type 1 diabetes. Overall study results and limits: Researchers report that Type 1 diabetes patients had moderately but significantly shorter TCRB CDR3s across all four CD4+ subsets. Relative to healthy donors, patients appeared to have naive, central memory and Treg TCRB repertoires that were more similar.

There are a few counts of this clone. Its antigen is as yet unknown. The CDR3 is 17 amino acids. Per the germline V gene, CDR1 is SEHNR and CDR2 is FQNEAQ (reference sequence). V lost 4 bases, J lost 0 bases, and 16 bases lay in between. As every portion of the isolated RNA was reverse transcribed, the sequencing read expressed TCRB transcripts. Assay used: immunoSEQ multiplex PCR; TCRdb lists only in-frame clones, some missing. The repertoire holds 500,000 to 800,000 clones, around 12% seen once, with around 0.12% in the top ten. The receptor was derived from a young man with type 1 diabetes. The sequenced material came from naive CD4+ T cells from blood. The J gene is TRBJ2-1, the V gene TRBV7-9; the D is unclear. The DNA of the CDR3 is TGTGCCAGCAGCTCCTTAGTCGGTCGGCTCTCCTACAATGAGCAGTTCTTC. It translates to CASSSLVGRLSYNEQFF.